This TCR beta chain came from a study of control samples from healthy donors and cancer patients. This CDR3 has 16 amino acids. Germline lookup yields CDR1 GTSNPN and CDR2 SVGIG (reference sequence). Trimming left V 5 bases short and J 0 bases short, with 17 bases between. Produced via immunoSEQ multiplex PCR; TCRdb's table is partial and in-frame only. Among about 130,000 clones listed, over 75% were seen once. This TCR derives from a man between 18 and 29 years old in good health. Sequenced material: blood. V gene TRBV30 combines with J gene TRBJ1-5, with a weak D call TRBD1 (5 bases). CDR3 in amino acids: CAWAGGGGSSNQPQHF. The CDR3 region has the DNA TGTGCCTGGGCCGGCGGGGGAGGAAGTAGCAATCAGCCCCAGCATTTT.